This paragraph covers one TCR beta chain sequence. Its matching antigen is unknown. This record belongs to a study of CD8+CD57+ T cells in acquired aplastic anemia. Study-wide context: The sorted CD4+ and CD8+ cells yielded an average roughly 3 ug of DNA. CD4+ cell libraries from healthy donors averaged roughly 10 million reads.

Study-level results: Patients and healthy controls showed no significant CD8+ Simpson's diversity difference. Twenty-nine sequences, all CD8+ CDR3, were shared between patients and controls.

CDR3 and TCR beta VDJ profiling relied on a genomic DNA template. TCRdb independently ran MiXCR on the reads; one entry per CDR3 protein. The table includes about 130,000 distinct CDR3 sequences, about half detected once. The CDR3 length is 15 residues. The junction had 11 bases not matched to a gene; V was cut back by 8 bases and J by 3 bases. Germline-derived CDR1 and CDR2 are SNHLY and FYNNEI. The gene calls are TRBV2 and TRBJ2-3, with 7 bases identical to TRBD2. Sequenced: sorted CD4+, CD8+, or CD8+CD57+ T cells (not recorded which) from PBMCs. This receptor was taken from a human donor in good health, serving as a control. Here the CDR3 DNA reads TGTGCCAGCGGAACCTCGGGGCGGGAGACAGATACGCAGTATTTT. This translates into CASGTSGRETDTQYF.